This TCR beta chain is from a study of blood T cell repertoires in COVID-19. Study-level information: Sites across the United States, Italy and Spain contributed samples from acute and convalescent COVID-19. Nucleic acid was either cDNA or gDNA, and it came from T cells, B-cell-depleted T cells, or PBMCs.

Authors' data handling: Quantification of nucleated cells was approximated via reference gene primer amplification. Sequencing used immunoSEQ multiplex PCR; TCRdb keeps in-frame clones, though not all of them. The DNA was the basis for D and trimming; V, J and clone size are from that table. The sample has 120,000 to 150,000 clones, about nine tenths seen once. Sequencing was performed on peripheral blood. The clonotype comes from a man in his forties or fifties with active or convalescent COVID-19.

The CDR3 region has the DNA TGTGCCAGTAGTATACAGGGGGCGAATTCACCCCTCCACTTT. Protein product: CASSIQGANSPLHF. This chain joins TRBV19 and TRBJ1-6; 8 nucleotides match TRBD1. This CDR3 has 14 amino acids. Germline CDR1 LNHDA, CDR2 SQIVND (reference sequence). Unmatched junction bases numbered 1, after V lost 2 bases and J lost 7 bases.